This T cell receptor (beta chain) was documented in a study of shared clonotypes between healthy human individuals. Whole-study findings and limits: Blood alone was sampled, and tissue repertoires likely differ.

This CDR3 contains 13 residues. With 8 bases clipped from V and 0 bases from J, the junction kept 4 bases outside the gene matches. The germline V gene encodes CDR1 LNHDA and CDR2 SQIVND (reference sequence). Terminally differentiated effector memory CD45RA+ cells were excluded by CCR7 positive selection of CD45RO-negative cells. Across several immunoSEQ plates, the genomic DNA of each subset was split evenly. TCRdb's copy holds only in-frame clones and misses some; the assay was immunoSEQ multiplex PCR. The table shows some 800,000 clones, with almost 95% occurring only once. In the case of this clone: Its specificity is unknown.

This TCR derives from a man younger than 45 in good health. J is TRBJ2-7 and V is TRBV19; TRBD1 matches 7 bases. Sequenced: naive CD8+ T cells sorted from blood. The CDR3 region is CASGTALSYEQYF. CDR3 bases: TGTGCCAGTGGGACAGCACTCTCCTACGAGCAGTACTTC.